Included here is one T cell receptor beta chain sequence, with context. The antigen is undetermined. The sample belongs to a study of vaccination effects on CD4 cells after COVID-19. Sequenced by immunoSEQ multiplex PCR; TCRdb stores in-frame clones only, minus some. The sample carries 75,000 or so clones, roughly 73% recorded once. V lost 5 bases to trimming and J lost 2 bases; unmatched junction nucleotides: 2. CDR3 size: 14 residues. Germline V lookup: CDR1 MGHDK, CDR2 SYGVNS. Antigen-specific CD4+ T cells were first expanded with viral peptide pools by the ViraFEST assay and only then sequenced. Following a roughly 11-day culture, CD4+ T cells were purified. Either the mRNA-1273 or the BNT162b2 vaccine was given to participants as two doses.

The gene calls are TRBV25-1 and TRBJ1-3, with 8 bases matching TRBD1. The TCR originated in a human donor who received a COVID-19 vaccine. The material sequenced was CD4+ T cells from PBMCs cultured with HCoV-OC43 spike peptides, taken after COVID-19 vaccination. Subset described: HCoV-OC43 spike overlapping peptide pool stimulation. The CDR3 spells CASSRTGPGNTIYF. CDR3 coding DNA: TGTGCCAGCAGTCGGACAGGGCCTGGAAACACCATATATTTT.